The 30 T cell receptor beta chains below come from one sample, sequenced in a study of shared clonotypes between healthy human individuals. Only in-frame clones appear in the TCRdb table, and some are missing; sequencing was by immunoSEQ multiplex PCR. The repertoire holds hundreds of thousands of clones, 70% to 80% seen once, with 12% in the top ten. The sequencing sample was made of PBMCs. Receptors originate from a woman in her forties in good health. Some clones in this sample may be carry-over from other donors' samples.

This clone turned up a few times. The chain has TRBV5-1 and TRBJ1-5, with D maybe TRBD1 (5 bases). Germline-derived CDR1 and CDR2 are SGHRS and YFSETQ. The CDR3 is 13 amino acids. V was trimmed by 0 bases and J by 7 bases, leaving 8 bases between them. In DNA, the CDR3 is TGCGCCAGCAGCTTGGGGAGGGACCAGCCCCAGCATTTT. Its translation: CASSLGRDQPQHF.

The genes are TRBV5-1 and TRBJ1-1; D not resolved. The germline CDR1 and CDR2 sequences are SGHRS and YFSETQ. Trimming left V 1 base short and J 2 bases short, with 9 bases between. There are 14 residues in the CDR3. The CDR3 sequence: CASSLSQVNTEAFF. CDR3 bases: TGCGCCAGCAGCTTGAGTCAGGTTAACACTGAAGCTTTCTTT.

This clone was observed at least ten times. The rearrangement links TRBV5-1 to TRBJ2-2; no firm D call. Germline loops: CDR1 SGHRS, CDR2 YFSETQ. This CDR3 comprises 16 residues. With 4 bases removed from V and 1 base from J, the gap between germline ends came to 14 bases. DNA for the CDR3: TGCGCCAGCAGCACCGGACGGAACCTGAACACCGGGGAGCTGTTTTTT. It is translated as CASSTGRNLNTGELFF.

The chain carries TRBV27 and TRBJ1-2; no reliable D call. CDR3 length: 11 amino acids. The germline V gene encodes CDR1 MNHEY and CDR2 SMNVEV (reference sequence). The ends were cut back, 5 bases at V and 8 bases at J, with 9 bases in the middle. The CDR3 region is CASSEFGGYTF. In DNA, the CDR3 is TGTGCCAGCAGTGAATTTGGCGGCTACACCTTC.

This clone was seen repeatedly, ten times or more. The chain employs TRBV27 and TRBJ2-3, with D unresolved. The V end was cut by 7 bases, the J end by 4 bases, with 18 bases between. Germline lookup yields CDR1 MNHEY and CDR2 SMNVEV (reference sequence). The CDR3 sequence is 15 residues long. The CDR3 DNA reads as TGTGCCAGCAACCCACAAAGAACGGGCGCAGATACGCAGTATTTT. It yields the protein CASNPQRTGADTQYF.

This clone showed up many times. Other DNA sequences within the sample encode an identical CDR3. V and J are TRBV5-1 and TRBJ2-7, with 8 bases fitting TRBD1. The V gene's germline CDR1 is SGHRS and CDR2 YFSETQ. V dropped 3 bases and J dropped 1; count of bases not matched to a gene: 9. The CDR3 length is 16 residues. The CDR3 sequence is CASSSVTGVRSYEQYF. The CDR3, as DNA: TGCGCCAGCAGCTCGGTGACAGGGGTTCGGTCCTACGAGCAGTACTTC.

This clone was picked up one time. The CDR3 nucleotides read TGTGCCAGCTCACCACGATTGGAGACCCAGTACTTC. Translated: CASSPRLETQYF. The genes are TRBV18 and TRBJ2-5, with D unresolved. The ends were cut back, 1 base at V and 5 bases at J, with 5 bases in the middle. CDR3 size: 12 residues. Germline V gene sequence: CDR1 KGHSH, CDR2 LQKENI.

V usage is TRBV2 and J usage is TRBJ1-2; D remains unclear. Germline V lookup: CDR1 SNHLY, CDR2 FYNNEI. This CDR3 is 14 amino acids long. V lost 4 bases and J 4 bases, leaving 13 bases between the germline ends. The DNA of the CDR3 is TGTGCCAGCAGTGGAGTCCTCGACGGCTATGGCTACACCTTC. Translating gives CASSGVLDGYGYTF.

The V call is TRBV29-1, the J call TRBJ2-1; TRBD1 matches 9 bases. V was clipped by 6 bases and J by 0 bases; unmatched bases: 12. The CDR3 sequence is 17 residues long. Germline V gene data show CDR1 as SQVTM and CDR2 as ANQGSEA. The CDR3 region has the DNA TGCAGCGTGAAGCCGGGACAGGGATCGACCTCCTACAATGAGCAGTTCTTC. Amino acid sequence: CSVKPGQGSTSYNEQFF.

As for this clone: A far larger clone differs by one base, so this is likely a read error. The chain recombines TRBV28 with TRBJ2-4; D is possibly TRBD1 (5 bases). Germline-derived CDR1 and CDR2 are MDHEN and SYDVKM. This CDR3 is built from 13 residues. With 6 bases removed from V and 6 bases from J, the gap between germline ends came to 12 bases. The CDR3 loop is CASRPGILNIQYF. DNA of the CDR3: TGTGCCAGCAGACCAGGGATCCTAAACATTCAGTACTTC.

This clone was seen only a few times. The rearrangement links TRBV6-5 to TRBJ2-3, with a possible D match to TRBD2 (6 bases). The length of the CDR3 is 11 residues. V dropped 6 bases and J dropped 9 bases, with 10 bases sitting between them. CDR1 MNHEY and CDR2 SVGAGI come from the germline V gene. CDR3 coding DNA: TGTGCCAGCAGAGCCGGGGGAACGCAGTATTTT. It is translated as CASRAGGTQYF.

The V and J genes are TRBV5-4 and TRBJ2-5; possibly TRBD2 for D (5 bases). This CDR3 comprises 14 residues. The V end lost 4 bases, the J end lost 0 bases, and 10 bases lay between the germline ends. Germline loops: CDR1 SGHNT, CDR2 YYREEE (reference sequence). The CDR3 here is CASSGRRNQETQYF. The CDR3 coding sequence is TGTGCCAGCAGCGGGCGGAGGAACCAAGAGACCCAGTACTTC.

The V call is TRBV5-1, the J call TRBJ1-2; TRBD1 is a possible D gene (5 bases). Germline CDR1 SGHRS, CDR2 YFSETQ. With 4 bases removed from V and 6 bases from J, the gap between germline ends came to 19 bases. CDR3 length: 15 amino acids. CDR3 amino acids: CASSLGTDQENGYTF. DNA for the CDR3: TGCGCCAGCAGCCTAGGGACCGACCAGGAAAATGGCTACACCTTC.

This clone was recorded once. A read error may produce the germline difference seen at one junction end. Within the sample, other DNA sequences also encode this same CDR3. This chain joins TRBV30 and TRBJ1-3; TRBD1 is a possible D gene (6 bases). CDR3 size: 15 residues. Per the germline V gene, CDR1 is GTSNPN and CDR2 is SVGIG (reference sequence). The CDR3 sequence is CAWSVVGGRGNTIYF. The CDR3 nucleotides read TGCGCCTGGAGTGTGGTAGGGGGACGAGGAAACACCATATATTTT.

V gene TRBV11-2 combines with J gene TRBJ2-7; 11 bases line up with TRBD2. Trimming removed 6 bases from V and 6 bases from J; junction bases left unmatched: 10. The CDR3 is 15 amino acids. Germline V CDR1 and CDR2: SGHAT, FQNNGV. CDR3 sequence (DNA): TGTGCCAGCAGACTTAGCGGGAGGGCCCGTAGCGAGCAGTACTTC. Translating it yields CASRLSGRARSEQYF.

V gene TRBV2 combines with J gene TRBJ1-3, with a possible D match to TRBD1 (5 bases). The length of the CDR3 is 16 residues. Germline V gene data show CDR1 as SNHLY and CDR2 as FYNNEI. Deletions cut 6 bases from V and 2 bases from J, with 17 bases between. CDR3 in amino acids: CASRGRGATPGNTIYF. The DNA for the CDR3 is TGTGCCAGCAGGGGGCGGGGCGCCACTCCTGGAAACACCATATATTTT.

The V gene is TRBV25-1, the J gene TRBJ2-1, with TRBD1 identical over 11 bases. The germline V gene encodes CDR1 MGHDK and CDR2 SYGVNS. The CDR3 is 16 amino acids. Trimming removed 0 bases from V and 3 bases from J; junction bases left unmatched: 1. In DNA form, the CDR3 reads TGTGCCAGCAGTGAATACGGGACAGGGGGCTACAATGAGCAGTTCTTC. This sequence encodes CASSEYGTGGYNEQFF.

The rearrangement joins TRBV12-5 to TRBJ2-1; no reliable D call. The germline V and J ends were trimmed by 5 bases and 9 bases, with 11 bases remaining between them. The CDR3 loop spans 12 amino acids. Germline V gene sequence: CDR1 LGHNT, CDR2 FRNRAP. CDR3 sequence reads: CASGQDAGEQFF. DNA of the CDR3: TGTGCTAGTGGTCAGGACGCTGGTGAGCAGTTCTTC.

The rearrangement uses TRBV19 and TRBJ2-5; 9 nucleotides agree with TRBD1. V was pared by 7 bases and J by 5 bases, with 8 bases of the junction left unmatched. This CDR3 contains 14 residues. Germline V gene sequence: CDR1 LNHDA, CDR2 SQIVND (reference sequence). Here the CDR3 reads CASTTGQGRETQYF. CDR3 nucleotide sequence: TGTGCCAGTACCACGGGACAGGGAAGGGAGACCCAGTACTTC. Full variable domain (remainder filled in from reference TRBV19 and TRBJ2-5): DGGITQSPKYLFRKEGQNVTLSCEQNLNHDAMYWYRQDPGQGLRLIYYSQIVNDFQKGDIAEGYSVSREKKESFPLTVTSAQKNPTAFYLCASTTGQGRETQYFGPGTRLLVL.

The genes are TRBV15 and TRBJ1-2, with D possibly being TRBD1 (5 bases). CDR1 LNHNV and CDR2 YYDKDF come from the germline V gene (reference sequence). This CDR3 spans 15 amino acids. With 4 bases removed from V and 3 bases from J, the gap between germline ends came to 15 bases. The CDR3 region has the DNA TGTGCCACCAGCACTGGGACGGGGGTGTACTATGGCTACACCTTC. Translation: CATSTGTGVYYGYTF.

The rearrangement links TRBV10-3 to TRBJ2-3; 7 bases agree with TRBD1. Germline V CDR1 and CDR2: ENHRY, SYGVKD. The CDR3 totals 14 residues. V shed 5 bases, J shed 4 bases, and the junction held 6 bases outside the gene matches. CDR3 DNA sequence: TGTGCCATCAGTAGCGGCACAGGGGCAGATACGCAGTATTTT. Protein product: CAISSGTGADTQYF.

In its sample, this clone was seen a few times. The chain uses TRBV6-1 and TRBJ2-3; a weak D match, TRBD1 (6 bases). The germline V gene encodes CDR1 MNHNS and CDR2 SASEGT. V lost 2 bases, J lost 8 bases, and 11 bases lay in between. The CDR3 spans 13 residues. CDR3 DNA sequence: TGTGCCAGCAGTGAAATTGGACAGTCTACGCAGTATTTT. This encodes CASSEIGQSTQYF.

The genes are TRBV29-1 and TRBJ2-3, with TRBD2 matching 8 bases. Trimming took 7 bases from V and 4 from J; bases not matched to a gene: 10. Germline V lookup: CDR1 SQVTM, CDR2 ANQGSEA. The CDR3 length is 14 residues. CDR3 protein: CSATARGGSDTQYF. The CDR3 region has the DNA TGCAGCGCAACCGCCCGGGGGGGGTCAGATACGCAGTATTTT.

The chain recombines TRBV4-3 with TRBJ1-2; D is perhaps TRBD1 (6 bases). The CDR3 is 17 amino acids. The V gene's germline CDR1 is LGHNA and CDR2 YSLEER. The V and J ends lost 1 base and 3 bases respectively, with 18 bases between them. The CDR3 here is CASSQGRQDSHYYGYTF. The CDR3 bases are TGCGCCAGCAGCCAAGGGCGACAGGACAGCCACTACTATGGCTACACCTTC.

The chain is built from TRBV15 and TRBJ2-5; the match to TRBD2 covers 10 bases. Germline assignment: CDR1 LNHNV and CDR2 YYDKDF (reference sequence). V lost 6 bases and J lost 6; bases outside the gene matches: 4. There are 13 residues in the CDR3. CDR3 amino acids: CATRGLARQTQYF. The CDR3 DNA reads as TGTGCCACCAGGGGACTAGCGAGGCAGACCCAGTACTTC.

The J gene is TRBJ1-5, the V gene TRBV28; D is unresolved. The CDR3 is 13 amino acids. Germline V CDR1 and CDR2: MDHEN, SYDVKM. Trimming shortened V by 3 bases and J by 4 bases, and 7 bases separated the two germline ends. CDR3 region: CASSFEENQPQHF. DNA of the CDR3: TGTGCCAGCAGTTTTGAGGAGAATCAGCCCCAGCATTTT. The full variable domain, in which reference TRBV28 and TRBJ1-5 provide the parts outside the CDR3, is DVKVTQSSRYLVKRTGEKVFLECVQDMDHENMFWYRQDPGLGLRLIYFSYDVKMKEKGDIPEGYSVSREKKERFSLILESASTNQTSMYLCASSFEENQPQHFGDGTRLSIL.

V is TRBV7-6 and J is TRBJ2-1; perhaps TRBD2 as D (6 bases). Germline V gives CDR1 SGHVS, CDR2 FNYEAQ. This CDR3 spans 16 amino acids. Trimming pared 5 bases from V and 4 bases from J, leaving 18 bases between. This CDR3 is CASSILLGGIYNEQFF. The CDR3 nucleotides read TGTGCCAGCAGCATACTTCTTGGCGGGATATACAATGAGCAGTTCTTC.

The chain is built from TRBV21-1 and TRBJ1-1. TRBV21-1 is a pseudogene segment. This CDR3 comprises 14 residues. The CDR3 coding sequence is TGTGCCACCGAGGGGGGCAGATTGAACACTGAAGCTTTCTTT. It is translated as CATEGGRLNTEAFF.

Only one count was recorded for this clone. V is TRBV28 and J is TRBJ1-2; D not resolved. V dropped 7 bases and J dropped 8 bases, with 20 bases sitting between them. The germline V gene has CDR1 MDHEN and CDR2 SYDVKM. The CDR3 is 14 amino acids. The CDR3 loop is CASKLPQDTGGYTF. The CDR3, as DNA: TGTGCCAGCAAACTTCCCCAGGATACGGGGGGCTACACCTTC.

V gene TRBV19 combines with J gene TRBJ2-1; TRBD2 agrees at 10 bases. The V gene's germline CDR1 is LNHDA and CDR2 SQIVND (reference sequence). The CDR3 consists of 16 residues. V shed 3 bases and J 2 bases; nucleotides not matched to a gene: 4. The chain's CDR3 is CASSITAGGPYNEQFF. CDR3 coding DNA: TGTGCCAGTAGTATTACAGCGGGAGGGCCCTACAATGAGCAGTTCTTC. Together with reference TRBV19 and TRBJ2-1, the CDR3 gives the full variable domain: DGGITQSPKYLFRKEGQNVTLSCEQNLNHDAMYWYRQDPGQGLRLIYYSQIVNDFQKGDIAEGYSVSREKKESFPLTVTSAQKNPTAFYLCASSITAGGPYNEQFFGPGTRLTVL.